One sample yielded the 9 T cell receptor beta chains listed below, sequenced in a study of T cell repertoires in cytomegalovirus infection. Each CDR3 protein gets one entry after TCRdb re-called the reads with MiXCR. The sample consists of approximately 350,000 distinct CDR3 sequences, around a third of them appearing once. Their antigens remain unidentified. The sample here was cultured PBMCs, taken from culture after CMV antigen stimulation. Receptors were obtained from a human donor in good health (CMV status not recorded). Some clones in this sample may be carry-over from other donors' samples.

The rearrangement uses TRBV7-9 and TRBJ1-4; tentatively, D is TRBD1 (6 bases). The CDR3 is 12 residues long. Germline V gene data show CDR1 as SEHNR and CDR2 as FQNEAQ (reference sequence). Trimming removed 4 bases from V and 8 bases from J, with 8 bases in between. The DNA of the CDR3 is TGTGCCAGCAGCTCCCAGGGGGAAAAACTGTTTTTT. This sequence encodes CASSSQGEKLFF.

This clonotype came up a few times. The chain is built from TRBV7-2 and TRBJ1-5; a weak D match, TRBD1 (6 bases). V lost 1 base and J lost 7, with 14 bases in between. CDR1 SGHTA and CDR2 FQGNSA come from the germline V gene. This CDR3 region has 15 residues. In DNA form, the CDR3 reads TGTGCCAGCAGCTTAGACGCAGGGGCGGGGCAGCCCCAGCATTTT. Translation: CASSLDAGAGQPQHF.

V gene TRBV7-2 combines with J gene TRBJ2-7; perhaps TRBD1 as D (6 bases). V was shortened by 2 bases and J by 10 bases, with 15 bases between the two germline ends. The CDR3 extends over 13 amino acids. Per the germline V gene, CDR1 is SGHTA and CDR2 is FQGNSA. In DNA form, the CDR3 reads TGTGCCAGCAGCTTAATGGGGGCCTCGGATCAGTACGTC. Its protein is CASSLMGASDQYV.

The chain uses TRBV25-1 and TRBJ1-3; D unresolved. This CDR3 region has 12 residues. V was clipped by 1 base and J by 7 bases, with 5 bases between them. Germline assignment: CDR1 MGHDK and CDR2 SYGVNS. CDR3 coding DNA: TGTGCCAGCAGTGAATCGCCCAACACCATATATTTT. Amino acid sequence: CASSESPNTIYF. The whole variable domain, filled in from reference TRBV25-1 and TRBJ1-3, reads EADIYQTPRYLVIGTGKKITLECSQTMGHDKMYWYQQDPGMELHLIHYSYGVNSTEKGDLSSESTVSRIRTEHFPLTLESARPSHTSQYLCASSESPNTIYFGEGSWLTVV.

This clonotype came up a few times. This CDR3 is CASSSRSGGSNTEAFF. In nucleotides, the CDR3 is TGTGCCAGCAGCTCCAGATCGGGGGGATCTAACACTGAAGCTTTCTTT. The V call is TRBV7-2, the J call TRBJ1-1; D perhaps matches TRBD1 (5 bases). Trimming removed 4 bases from V and 2 bases from J, with 17 bases in between. CDR1 is SGHTA, CDR2 FQGNSA, per germline. The CDR3 is made up of 16 amino acids.

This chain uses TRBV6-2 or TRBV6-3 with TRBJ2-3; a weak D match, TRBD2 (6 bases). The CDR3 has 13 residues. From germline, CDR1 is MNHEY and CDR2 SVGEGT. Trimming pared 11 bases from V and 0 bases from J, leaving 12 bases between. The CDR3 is CAVSGTSTDTQYF. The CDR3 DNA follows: TGTGCCGTCTCCGGGACTAGCACAGATACGCAGTATTTT.

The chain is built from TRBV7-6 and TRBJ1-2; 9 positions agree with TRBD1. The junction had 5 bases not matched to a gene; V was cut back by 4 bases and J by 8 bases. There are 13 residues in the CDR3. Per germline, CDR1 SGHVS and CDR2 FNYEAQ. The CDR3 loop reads CASSSRTGEGYTF. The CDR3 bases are TGTGCCAGCAGCTCCCGGACAGGGGAAGGCTACACCTTC.

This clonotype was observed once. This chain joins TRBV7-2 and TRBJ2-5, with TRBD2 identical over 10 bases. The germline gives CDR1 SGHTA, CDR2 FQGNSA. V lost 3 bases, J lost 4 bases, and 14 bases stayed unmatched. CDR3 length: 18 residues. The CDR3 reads CASSLQAITSGVGETQYF. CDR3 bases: TGTGCCAGCAGCTTGCAGGCCATAACTAGCGGGGTAGGAGAGACCCAGTACTTC.

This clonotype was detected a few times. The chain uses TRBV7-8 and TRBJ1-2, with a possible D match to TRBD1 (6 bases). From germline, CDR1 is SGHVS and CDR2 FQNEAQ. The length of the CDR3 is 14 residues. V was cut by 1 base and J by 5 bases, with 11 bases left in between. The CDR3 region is CASSLDRADYGYTF. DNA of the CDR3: TGTGCCAGCAGCTTAGACAGGGCTGATTATGGCTACACCTTC.